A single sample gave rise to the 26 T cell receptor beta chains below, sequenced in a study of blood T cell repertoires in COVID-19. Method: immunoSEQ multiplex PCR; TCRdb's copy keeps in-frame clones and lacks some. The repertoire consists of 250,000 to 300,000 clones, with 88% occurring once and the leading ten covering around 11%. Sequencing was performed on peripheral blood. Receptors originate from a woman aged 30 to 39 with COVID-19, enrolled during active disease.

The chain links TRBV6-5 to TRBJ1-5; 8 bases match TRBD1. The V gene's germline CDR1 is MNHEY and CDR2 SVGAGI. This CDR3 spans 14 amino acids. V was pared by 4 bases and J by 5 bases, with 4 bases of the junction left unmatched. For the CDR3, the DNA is TGTGCCAGCAGTTCTGGACAGGGTTATCAGCCCCAGCATTTT. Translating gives CASSSGQGYQPQHF.

CDR3 sequence (DNA): TGTGCCAGCAGCGTAGCTACCGGGGGAGGGCCCTACGAGCAGTACTTC. This translates into CASSVATGGGPYEQYF. V is TRBV9 and J is TRBJ2-7; TRBD2 matches 7 bases. Germline V lookup: CDR1 SGDLS, CDR2 YYNGEE. The CDR3 sequence is 16 residues long. V dropped 0 bases and J dropped 2; count of bases not matched to a gene: 8.

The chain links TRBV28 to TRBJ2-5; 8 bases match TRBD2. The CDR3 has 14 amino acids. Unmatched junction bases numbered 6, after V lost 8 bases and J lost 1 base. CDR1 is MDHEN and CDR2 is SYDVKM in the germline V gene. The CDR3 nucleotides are TGTGCCAGCGTGGCGGGAGGAAGCCAAGAGACCCAGTACTTC. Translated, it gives CASVAGGSQETQYF.

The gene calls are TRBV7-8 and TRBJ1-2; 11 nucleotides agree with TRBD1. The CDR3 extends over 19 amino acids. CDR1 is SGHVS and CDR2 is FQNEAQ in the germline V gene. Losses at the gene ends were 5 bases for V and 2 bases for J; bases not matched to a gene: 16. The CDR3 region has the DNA TGTGCCAGCAGCCACGGGACAGGGGGAAGTTTCCTACCAAACTATGGCTACACCTTC. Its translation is CASSHGTGGSFLPNYGYTF.

The CDR3 reads CASSDLGGKDTGELFF. The CDR3 DNA sequence: TGTGCCAGCAGCGACTTGGGAGGGAAGGACACCGGGGAGCTGTTTTTT. The chain combines TRBV2 with TRBJ2-2; 7 bases align to TRBD2. The CDR3 is 16 amino acids. The V segment lost 6 bases and the J segment 3 bases; nucleotides outside the gene matches: 10. Per germline, CDR1 SNHLY and CDR2 FYNNEI.

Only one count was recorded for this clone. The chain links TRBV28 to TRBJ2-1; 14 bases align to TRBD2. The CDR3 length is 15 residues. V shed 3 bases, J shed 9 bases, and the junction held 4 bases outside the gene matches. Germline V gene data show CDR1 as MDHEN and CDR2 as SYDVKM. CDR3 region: CASSFPGLAGGEQFF. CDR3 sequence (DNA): TGTGCCAGCAGTTTCCCAGGACTAGCGGGGGGTGAGCAGTTCTTC.

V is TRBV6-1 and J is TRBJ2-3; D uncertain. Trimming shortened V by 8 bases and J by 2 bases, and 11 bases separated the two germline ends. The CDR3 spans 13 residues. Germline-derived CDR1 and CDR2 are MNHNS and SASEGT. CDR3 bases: TGTGCCAGCGGAGCATTCCTCACAGATACGCAGTATTTT. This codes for CASGAFLTDTQYF.

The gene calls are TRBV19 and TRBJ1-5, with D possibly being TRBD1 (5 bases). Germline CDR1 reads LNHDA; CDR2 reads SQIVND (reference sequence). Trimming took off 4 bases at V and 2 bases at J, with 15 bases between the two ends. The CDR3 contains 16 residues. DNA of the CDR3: TGTGCCAGTAGTAAAAGGACTATGGGGGGCAATCAGCCCCAGCATTTT. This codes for CASSKRTMGGNQPQHF.

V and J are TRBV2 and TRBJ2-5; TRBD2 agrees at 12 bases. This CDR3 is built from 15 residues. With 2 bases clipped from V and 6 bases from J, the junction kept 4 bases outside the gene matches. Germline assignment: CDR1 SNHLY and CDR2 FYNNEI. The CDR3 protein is CASSERTSGMKTQYF. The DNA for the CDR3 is TGTGCCAGCAGTGAAAGGACTAGCGGGATGAAGACCCAGTACTTC.

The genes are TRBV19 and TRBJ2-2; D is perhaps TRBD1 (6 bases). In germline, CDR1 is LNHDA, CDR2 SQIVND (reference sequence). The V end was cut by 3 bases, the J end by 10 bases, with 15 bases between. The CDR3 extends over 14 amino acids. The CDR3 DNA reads TGTGCCAGTAGTATTGGGGCAGGGGCCCCGGAGCTGTTTTTT. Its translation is CASSIGAGAPELFF.

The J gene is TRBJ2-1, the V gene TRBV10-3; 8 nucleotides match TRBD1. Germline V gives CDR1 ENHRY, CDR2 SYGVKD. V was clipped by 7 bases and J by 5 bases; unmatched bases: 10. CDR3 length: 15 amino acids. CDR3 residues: CAINLGTGKNNEQFF. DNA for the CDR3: TGTGCCATCAACCTCGGGACAGGTAAAAACAATGAGCAGTTCTTC.

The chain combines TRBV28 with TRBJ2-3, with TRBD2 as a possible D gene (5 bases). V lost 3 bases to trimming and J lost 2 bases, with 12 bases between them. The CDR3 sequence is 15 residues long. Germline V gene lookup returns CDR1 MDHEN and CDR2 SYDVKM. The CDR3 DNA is TGTGCCAGCAGTTTCAGTTTAGCGCTCACAGATACGCAGTATTTT. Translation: CASSFSLALTDTQYF.

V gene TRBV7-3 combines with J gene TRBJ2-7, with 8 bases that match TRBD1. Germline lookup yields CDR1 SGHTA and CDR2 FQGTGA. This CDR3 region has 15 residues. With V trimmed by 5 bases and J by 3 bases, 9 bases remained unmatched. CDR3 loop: CASSRAGQGFYEQYF. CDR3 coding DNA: TGTGCCAGCAGCCGAGCAGGACAGGGCTTCTACGAGCAGTACTTC.

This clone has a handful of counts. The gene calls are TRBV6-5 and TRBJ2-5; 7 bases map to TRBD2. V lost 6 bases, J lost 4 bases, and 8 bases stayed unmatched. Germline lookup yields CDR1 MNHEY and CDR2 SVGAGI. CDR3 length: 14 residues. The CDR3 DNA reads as TGTGCCAGCAGGCCCGGCGGGGGTAGAGAGACCCAGTACTTC. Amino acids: CASRPGGGRETQYF.

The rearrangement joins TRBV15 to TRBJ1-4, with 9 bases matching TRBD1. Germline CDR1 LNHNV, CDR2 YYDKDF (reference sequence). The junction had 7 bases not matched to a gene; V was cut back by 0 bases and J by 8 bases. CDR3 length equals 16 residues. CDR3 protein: CATSRDRTGAPEKLFF. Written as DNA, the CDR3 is TGTGCCACCAGCAGAGACCGGACAGGGGCACCCGAAAAACTGTTTTTT.

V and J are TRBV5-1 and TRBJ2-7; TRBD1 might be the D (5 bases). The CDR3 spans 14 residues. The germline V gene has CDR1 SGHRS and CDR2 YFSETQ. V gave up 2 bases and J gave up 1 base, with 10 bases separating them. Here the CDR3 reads CASSFSAGSYEQYF. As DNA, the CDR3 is TGCGCCAGCAGCTTCTCCGCAGGGTCCTACGAGCAGTACTTC. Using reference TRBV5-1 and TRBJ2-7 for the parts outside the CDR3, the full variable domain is KAGVTQTPRYLIKTRGQQVTLSCSPISGHRSVSWYQQTPGQGLQFLFEYFSETQRNKGNFPGRFSGRQFSNSRSEMNVSTLELGDSALYLCASSFSAGSYEQYFGPGTRLTVT.

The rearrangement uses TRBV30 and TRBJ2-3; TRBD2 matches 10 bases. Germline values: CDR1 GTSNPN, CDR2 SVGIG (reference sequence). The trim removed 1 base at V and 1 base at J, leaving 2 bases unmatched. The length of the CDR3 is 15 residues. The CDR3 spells CAWSGLAGGTDTQYF. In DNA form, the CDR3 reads TGTGCCTGGAGTGGTCTAGCGGGAGGCACAGATACGCAGTATTTT.

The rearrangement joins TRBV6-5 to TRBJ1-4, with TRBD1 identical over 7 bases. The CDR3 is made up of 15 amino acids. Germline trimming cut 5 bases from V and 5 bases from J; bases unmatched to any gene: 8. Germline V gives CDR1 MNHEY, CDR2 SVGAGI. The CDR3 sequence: CASSRGTASNEKLFF. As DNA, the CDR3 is TGTGCCAGCAGTCGGGGGACAGCCTCAAATGAAAAACTGTTTTTT.

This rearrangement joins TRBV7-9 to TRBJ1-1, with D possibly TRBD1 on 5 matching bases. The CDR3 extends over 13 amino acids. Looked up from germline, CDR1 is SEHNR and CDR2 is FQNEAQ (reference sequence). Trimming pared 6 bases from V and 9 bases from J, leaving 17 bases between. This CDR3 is CASRSSKGVQAFF. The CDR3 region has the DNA TGTGCCAGCAGGTCCTCAAAAGGGGTCCAAGCTTTCTTT.

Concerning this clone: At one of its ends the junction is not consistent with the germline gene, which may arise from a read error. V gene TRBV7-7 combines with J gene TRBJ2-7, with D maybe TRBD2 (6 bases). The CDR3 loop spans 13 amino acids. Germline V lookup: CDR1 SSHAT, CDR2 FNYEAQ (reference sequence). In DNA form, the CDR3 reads TGTGCTAGCAGTTTAGATGGGGGGTACGAGCAGTACTTC. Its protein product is CASSLDGGYEQYF.

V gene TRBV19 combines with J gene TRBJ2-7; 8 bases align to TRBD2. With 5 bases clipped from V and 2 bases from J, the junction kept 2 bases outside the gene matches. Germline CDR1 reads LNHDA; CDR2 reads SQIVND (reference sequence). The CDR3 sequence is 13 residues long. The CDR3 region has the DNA TGTGCCAGTAGTGCGGGGGGACCCTACGAGCAGTACTTC. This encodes CASSAGGPYEQYF. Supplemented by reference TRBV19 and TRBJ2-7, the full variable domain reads DGGITQSPKYLFRKEGQNVTLSCEQNLNHDAMYWYRQDPGQGLRLIYYSQIVNDFQKGDIAEGYSVSREKKESFPLTVTSAQKNPTAFYLCASSAGGPYEQYFGPGTRLTVT.

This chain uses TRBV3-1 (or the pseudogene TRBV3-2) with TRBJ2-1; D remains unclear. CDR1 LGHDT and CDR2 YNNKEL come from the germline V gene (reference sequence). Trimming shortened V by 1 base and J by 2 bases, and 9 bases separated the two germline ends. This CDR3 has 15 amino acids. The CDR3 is CASSQGTAAYNEQFF. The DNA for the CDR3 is TGTGCCAGCAGCCAAGGAACAGCCGCCTACAATGAGCAGTTCTTC.

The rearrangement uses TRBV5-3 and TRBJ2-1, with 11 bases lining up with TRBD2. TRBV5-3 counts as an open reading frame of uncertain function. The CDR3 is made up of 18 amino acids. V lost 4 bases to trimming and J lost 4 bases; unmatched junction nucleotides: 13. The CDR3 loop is CARSPTSGSNPIYNEQFF. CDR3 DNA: TGTGCCAGAAGCCCCACTAGCGGGAGTAACCCCATATACAATGAGCAGTTCTTC.

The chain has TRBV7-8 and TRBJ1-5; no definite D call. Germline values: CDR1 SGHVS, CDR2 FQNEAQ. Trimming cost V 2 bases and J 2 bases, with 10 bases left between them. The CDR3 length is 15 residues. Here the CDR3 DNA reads TGTGCCAGCAGCTTACTGGGCTTGGGCAATCAGCCCCAGCATTTT. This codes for CASSLLGLGNQPQHF.

The CDR3 sequence: CSVEPAGGGGSYNEQFF. The CDR3 region has the DNA TGCAGCGTTGAACCAGCAGGTGGGGGGGGCTCCTACAATGAGCAGTTCTTC. The V and J genes are TRBV29-1 and TRBJ2-1; TRBD2 agrees at 7 bases. CDR1 is SQVTM and CDR2 is ANQGSEA in the germline V gene. With 2 bases clipped from V and 0 bases from J, the junction kept 10 bases outside the gene matches. The CDR3 runs 17 residues.

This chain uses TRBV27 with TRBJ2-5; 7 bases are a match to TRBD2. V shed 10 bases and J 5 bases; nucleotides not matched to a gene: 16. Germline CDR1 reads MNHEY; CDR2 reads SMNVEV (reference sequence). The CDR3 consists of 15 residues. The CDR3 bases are TGTGCCACCAGCGGTGGCGGGAGACCGGCTGAGACCCAGTACTTC. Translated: CATSGGGRPAETQYF.